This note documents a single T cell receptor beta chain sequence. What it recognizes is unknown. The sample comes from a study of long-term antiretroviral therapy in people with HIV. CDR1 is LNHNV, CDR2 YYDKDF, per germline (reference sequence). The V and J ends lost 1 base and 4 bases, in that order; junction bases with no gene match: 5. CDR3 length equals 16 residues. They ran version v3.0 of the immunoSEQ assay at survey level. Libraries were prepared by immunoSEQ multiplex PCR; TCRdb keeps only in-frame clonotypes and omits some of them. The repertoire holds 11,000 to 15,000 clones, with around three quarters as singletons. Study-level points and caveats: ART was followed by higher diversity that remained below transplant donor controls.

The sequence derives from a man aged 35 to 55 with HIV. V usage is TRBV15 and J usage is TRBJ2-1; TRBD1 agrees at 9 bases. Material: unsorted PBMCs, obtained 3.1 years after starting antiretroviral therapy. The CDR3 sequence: CATSRGWDRDYNEQFF. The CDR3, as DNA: TGTGCCACCAGCAGAGGATGGGACAGGGATTACAATGAGCAGTTCTTC.